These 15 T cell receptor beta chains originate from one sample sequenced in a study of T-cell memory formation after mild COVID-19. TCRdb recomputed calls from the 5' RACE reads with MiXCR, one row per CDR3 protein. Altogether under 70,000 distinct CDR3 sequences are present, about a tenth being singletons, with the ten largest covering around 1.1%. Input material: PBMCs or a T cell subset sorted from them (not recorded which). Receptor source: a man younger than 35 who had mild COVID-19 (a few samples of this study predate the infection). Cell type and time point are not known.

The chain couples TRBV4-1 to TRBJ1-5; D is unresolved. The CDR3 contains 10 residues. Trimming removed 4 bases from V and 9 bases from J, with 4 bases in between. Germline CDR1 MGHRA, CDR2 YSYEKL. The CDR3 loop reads CASSRWPQHF. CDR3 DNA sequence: TGCGCCAGCAGCCGTTGGCCCCAGCATTTT.

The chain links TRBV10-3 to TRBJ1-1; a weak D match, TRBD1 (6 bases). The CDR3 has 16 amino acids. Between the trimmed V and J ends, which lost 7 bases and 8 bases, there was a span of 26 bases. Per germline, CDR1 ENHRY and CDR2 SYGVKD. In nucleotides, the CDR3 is TGTGCCATCACCTCCCACTTGGGGGGCCTAGGGAGCGAAGCTTTCTTT. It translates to CAITSHLGGLGSEAFF.

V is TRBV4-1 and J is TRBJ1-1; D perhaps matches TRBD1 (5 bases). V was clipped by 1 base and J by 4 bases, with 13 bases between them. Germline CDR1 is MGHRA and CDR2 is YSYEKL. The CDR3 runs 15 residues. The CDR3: CASSQVIGGGTEAFF. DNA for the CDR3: TGCGCCAGCAGCCAAGTCATCGGGGGGGGCACTGAAGCTTTCTTT.

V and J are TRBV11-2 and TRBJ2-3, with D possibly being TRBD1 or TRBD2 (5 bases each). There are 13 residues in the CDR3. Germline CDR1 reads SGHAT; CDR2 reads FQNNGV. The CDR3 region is CASSEGSTDTQYF. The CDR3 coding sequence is TGTGCGAGCTCCGAGGGGAGCACAGATACGCAGTATTTT.

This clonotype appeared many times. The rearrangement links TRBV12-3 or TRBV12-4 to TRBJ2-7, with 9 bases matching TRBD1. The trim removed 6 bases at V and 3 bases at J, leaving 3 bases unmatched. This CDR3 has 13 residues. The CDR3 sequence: CASSMGQGYEQYF. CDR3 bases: TGTGCCAGCAGCATGGGACAGGGCTACGAGCAGTACTTC.

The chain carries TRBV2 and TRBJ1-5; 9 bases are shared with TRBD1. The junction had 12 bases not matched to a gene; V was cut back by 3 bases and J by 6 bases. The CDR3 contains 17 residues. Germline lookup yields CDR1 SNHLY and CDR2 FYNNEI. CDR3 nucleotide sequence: TGTGCCAGCAGTGACGGGACAGGGCCTGGGTTCGGTCAGCCCCAGCATTTT. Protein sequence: CASSDGTGPGFGQPQHF.

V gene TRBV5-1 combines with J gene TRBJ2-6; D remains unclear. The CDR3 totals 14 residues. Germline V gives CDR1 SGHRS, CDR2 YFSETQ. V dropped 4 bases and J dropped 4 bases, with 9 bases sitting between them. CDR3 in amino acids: CASSDESGANVLTF. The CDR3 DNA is TGCGCCAGCAGCGACGAGTCAGGGGCCAACGTCCTGACTTTC.

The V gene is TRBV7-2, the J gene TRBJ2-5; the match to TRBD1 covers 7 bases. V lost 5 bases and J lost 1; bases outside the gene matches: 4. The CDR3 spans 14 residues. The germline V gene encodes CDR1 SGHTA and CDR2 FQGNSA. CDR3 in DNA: TGTGCCAGCAGCCCACAGGGGTCCCAAGAGACCCAGTACTTC. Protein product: CASSPQGSQETQYF.

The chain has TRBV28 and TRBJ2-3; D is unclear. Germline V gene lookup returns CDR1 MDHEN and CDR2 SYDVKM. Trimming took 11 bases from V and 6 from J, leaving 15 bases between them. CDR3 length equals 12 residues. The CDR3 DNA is TGTGCCGAAAGCTCTGACTTTGATACGCAGTATTTT. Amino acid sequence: CAESSDFDTQYF.

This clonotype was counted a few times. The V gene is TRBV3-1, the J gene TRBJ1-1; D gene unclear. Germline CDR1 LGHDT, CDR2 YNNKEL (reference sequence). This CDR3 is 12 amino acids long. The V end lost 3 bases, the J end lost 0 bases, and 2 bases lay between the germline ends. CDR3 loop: CASSHMNTEAFF. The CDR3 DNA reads TGTGCCAGCAGCCACATGAACACTGAAGCTTTCTTT.

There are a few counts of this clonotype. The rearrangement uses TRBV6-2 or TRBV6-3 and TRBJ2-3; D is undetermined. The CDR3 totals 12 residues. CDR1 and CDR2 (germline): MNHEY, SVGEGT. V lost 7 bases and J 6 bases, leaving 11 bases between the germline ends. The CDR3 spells CASTYSLDTQYF. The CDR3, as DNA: TGTGCCAGCACCTACTCTCTCGATACGCAGTATTTT.

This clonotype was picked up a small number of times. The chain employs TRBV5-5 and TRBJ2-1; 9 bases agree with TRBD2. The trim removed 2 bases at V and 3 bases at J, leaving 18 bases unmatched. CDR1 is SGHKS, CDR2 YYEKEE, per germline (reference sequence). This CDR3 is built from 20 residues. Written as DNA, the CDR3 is TGTGCCAGCAGCTTAGCCCCGCAAAGGACACTAGCGGGTTTCTACAATGAGCAGTTCTTC. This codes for CASSLAPQRTLAGFYNEQFF.

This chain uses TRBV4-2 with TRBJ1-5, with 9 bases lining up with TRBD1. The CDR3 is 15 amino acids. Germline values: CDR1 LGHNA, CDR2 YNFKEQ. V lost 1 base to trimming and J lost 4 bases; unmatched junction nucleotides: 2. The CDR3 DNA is TGTGCCAGCAGCCAAGCGACAGGGGGAAATCAGCCCCAGCATTTT. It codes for CASSQATGGNQPQHF.

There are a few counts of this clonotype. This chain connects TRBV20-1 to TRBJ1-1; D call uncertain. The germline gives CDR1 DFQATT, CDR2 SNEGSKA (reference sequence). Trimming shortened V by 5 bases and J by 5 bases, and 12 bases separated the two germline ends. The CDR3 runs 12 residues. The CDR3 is CSASGSGTEAFF. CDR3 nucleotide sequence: TGCAGTGCTTCGGGGTCAGGAACTGAAGCTTTCTTT.

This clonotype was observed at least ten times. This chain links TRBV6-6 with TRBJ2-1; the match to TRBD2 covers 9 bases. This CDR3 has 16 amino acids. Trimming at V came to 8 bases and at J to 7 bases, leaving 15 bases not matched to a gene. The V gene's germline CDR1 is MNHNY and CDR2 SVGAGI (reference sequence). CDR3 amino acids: CASGLGGLAGNNEQFF. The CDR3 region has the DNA TGTGCCAGCGGATTAGGGGGGCTAGCGGGGAATAATGAGCAGTTCTTC.